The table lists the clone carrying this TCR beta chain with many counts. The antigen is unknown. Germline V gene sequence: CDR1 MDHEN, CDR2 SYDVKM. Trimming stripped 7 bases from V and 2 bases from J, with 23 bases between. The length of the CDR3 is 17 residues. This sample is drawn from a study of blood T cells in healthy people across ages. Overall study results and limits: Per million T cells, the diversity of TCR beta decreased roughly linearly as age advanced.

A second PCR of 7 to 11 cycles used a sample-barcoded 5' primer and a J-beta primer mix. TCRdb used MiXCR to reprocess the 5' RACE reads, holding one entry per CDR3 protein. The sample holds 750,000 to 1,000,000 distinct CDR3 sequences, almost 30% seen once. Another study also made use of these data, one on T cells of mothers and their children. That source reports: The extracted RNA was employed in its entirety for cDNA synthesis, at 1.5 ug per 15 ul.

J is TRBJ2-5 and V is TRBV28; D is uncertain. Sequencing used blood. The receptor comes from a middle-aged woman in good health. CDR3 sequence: CASTSLRQAGRQETQYF. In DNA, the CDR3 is TGTGCCAGCACCTCACTACGCCAGGCTGGACGGCAAGAGACCCAGTACTTC.